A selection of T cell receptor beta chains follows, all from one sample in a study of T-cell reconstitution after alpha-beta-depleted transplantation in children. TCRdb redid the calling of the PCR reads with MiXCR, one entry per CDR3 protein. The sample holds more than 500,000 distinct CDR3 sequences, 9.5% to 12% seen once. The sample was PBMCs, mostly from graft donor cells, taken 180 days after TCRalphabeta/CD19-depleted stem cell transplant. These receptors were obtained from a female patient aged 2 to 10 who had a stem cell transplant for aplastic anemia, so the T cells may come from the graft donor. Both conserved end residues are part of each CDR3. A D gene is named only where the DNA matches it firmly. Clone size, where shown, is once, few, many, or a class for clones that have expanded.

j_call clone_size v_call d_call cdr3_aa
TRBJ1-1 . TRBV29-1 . CSVSNTEAFF
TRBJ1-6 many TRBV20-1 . CSARGGLSYNSPLHF
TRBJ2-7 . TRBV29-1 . CSVQRGTGEQYF
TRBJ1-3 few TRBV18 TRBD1 CASSPVSGQSGNTIYF
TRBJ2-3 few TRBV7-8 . CASSYEVYRVSTDTQYF
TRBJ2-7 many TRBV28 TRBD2 CASIIRGGMTYEQYF
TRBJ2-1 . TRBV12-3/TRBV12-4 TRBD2 CASRNRLAGRGNEQFF
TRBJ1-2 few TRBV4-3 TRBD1 CASSQARTGVVGYTF
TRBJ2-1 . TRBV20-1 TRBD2 CSAPRLAVYNEQFF
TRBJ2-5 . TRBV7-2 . CASSLAPGVAEIQYF
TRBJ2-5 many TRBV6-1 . CASTNPGVVVQYF
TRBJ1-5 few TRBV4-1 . CASSQDGLGNQPQHF
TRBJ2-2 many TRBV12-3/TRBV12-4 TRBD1 CASSDRAGELFF
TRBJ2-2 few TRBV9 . CASSVAGARSTGELFF
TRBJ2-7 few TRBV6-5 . CASSYRNTGNYEQYF
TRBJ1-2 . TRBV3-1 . CASKPRGVSGYTF
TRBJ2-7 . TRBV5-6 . CASSLYGSTPYEQYF
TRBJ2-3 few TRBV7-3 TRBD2 CASSLSGRVSADTQYF
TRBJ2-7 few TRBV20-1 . CSARASSYEQYF
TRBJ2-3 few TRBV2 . CASSEDSTDTQYF
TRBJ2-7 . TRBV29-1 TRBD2 CSVEFGLADSYEQYF
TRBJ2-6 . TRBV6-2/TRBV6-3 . CASSHLSSGANVLTF
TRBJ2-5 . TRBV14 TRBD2 CASSQEKPGRPYQETQYF
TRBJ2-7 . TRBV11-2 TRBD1 CASSLLGQGEHEEYF
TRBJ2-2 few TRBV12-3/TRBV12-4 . CASSGSRITGELFF
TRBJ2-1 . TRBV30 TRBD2 CAWSQGLGLHNEQFF
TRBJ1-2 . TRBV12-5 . CASGLAGLNYGYTF
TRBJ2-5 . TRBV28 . CASRYQSAIQETQYF
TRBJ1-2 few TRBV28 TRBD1 CATDQGGRYYGYTF
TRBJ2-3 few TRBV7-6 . CASSSSRTYTQYF
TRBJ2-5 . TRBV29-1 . CSVEPLTVGKETQYF
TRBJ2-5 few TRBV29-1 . CSVAGSGETQYF
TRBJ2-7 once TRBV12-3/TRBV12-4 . CASSFNFGTVSAGWREQYF
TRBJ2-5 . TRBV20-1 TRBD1 CSARDSTNQETQYF
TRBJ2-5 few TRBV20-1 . CSARDQAFQETQYF
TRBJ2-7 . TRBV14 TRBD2 CASSHSGTSGLYEQYF
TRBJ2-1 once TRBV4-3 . CASSQPQGGPSRMDDQFF
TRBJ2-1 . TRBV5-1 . CASRSRNTYNEQFF